This record covers a single T cell receptor (beta chain). The sample comes from a study of blood T cell repertoires in COVID-19. In the source study's methods: Estimation of nucleated cell counts was performed using reference gene primer amplification. Only in-frame clones appear in the TCRdb table, and some are missing; sequencing was by immunoSEQ multiplex PCR. The V and J calls and clone size come from that table; D and trimming were worked out from the DNA. Of fewer than 200,000 clones listed, 88% are singletons. The clonotype originates from a man aged 60 to 69 with acute or convalescent COVID-19. The specimen was peripheral blood.

The CDR3, as DNA: TGCGCCAGCAGCCAAGTTATGACAGGGTGGCGAAAACTGTTTTTT. The encoded protein is CASSQVMTGWRKLFF. The V gene is TRBV4-3, the J gene TRBJ1-4; 7 bases are shared with TRBD1. From germline, CDR1 is LGHNA and CDR2 YSLEER. V was pared by 1 base and J by 10 bases, with 9 bases of the junction left unmatched. The CDR3 extends over 15 amino acids.